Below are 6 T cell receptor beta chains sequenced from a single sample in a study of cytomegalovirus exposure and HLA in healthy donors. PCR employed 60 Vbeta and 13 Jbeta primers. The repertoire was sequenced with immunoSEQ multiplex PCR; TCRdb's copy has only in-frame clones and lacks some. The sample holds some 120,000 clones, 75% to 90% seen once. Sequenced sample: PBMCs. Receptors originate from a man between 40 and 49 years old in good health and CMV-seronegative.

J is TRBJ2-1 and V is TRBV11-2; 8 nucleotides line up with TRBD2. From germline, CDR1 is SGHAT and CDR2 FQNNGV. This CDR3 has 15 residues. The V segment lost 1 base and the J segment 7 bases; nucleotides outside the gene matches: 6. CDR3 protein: CASSLAGTRVNEQFF. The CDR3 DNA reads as TGTGCCAGCAGCTTAGCCGGGACTAGGGTGAATGAGCAGTTCTTC.

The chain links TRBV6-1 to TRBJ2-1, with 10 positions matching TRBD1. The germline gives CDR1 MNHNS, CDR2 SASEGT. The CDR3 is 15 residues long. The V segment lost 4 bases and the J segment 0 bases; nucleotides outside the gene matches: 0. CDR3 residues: CASSGDRGSYNEQFF. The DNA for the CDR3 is TGTGCCAGCAGTGGGGACAGGGGCTCCTACAATGAGCAGTTCTTC.

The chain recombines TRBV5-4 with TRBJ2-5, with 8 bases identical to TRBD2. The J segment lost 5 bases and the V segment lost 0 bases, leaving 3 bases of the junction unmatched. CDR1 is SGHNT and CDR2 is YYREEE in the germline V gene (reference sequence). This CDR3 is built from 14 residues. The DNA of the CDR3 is TGTGCCAGCAGCTTGGTCGGGGGGGGTGAGACCCAGTACTTC. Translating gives CASSLVGGGETQYF.

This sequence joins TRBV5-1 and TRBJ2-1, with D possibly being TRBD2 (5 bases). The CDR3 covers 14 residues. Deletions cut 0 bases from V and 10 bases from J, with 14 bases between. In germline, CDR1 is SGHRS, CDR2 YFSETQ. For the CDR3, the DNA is TGCGCCAGCAGCTTGGGGCGGGTTGGAGGCGAGCAGTTCTTC. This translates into CASSLGRVGGEQFF.

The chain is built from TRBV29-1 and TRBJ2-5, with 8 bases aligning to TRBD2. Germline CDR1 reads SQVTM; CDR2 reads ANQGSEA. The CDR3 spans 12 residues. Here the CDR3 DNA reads TGCGGGGGAGCTAGCGGGCAAGAGACCCAGTACTTC. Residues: CGGASGQETQYF.

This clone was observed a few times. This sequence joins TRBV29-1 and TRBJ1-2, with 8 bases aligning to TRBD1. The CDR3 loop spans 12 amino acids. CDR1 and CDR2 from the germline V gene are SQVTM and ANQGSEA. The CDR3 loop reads CITSGGGYGYTF. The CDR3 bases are TGCATCACATCAGGGGGCGGCTATGGCTACACCTTC.